These 2 T cell receptor beta chains were all obtained from the same sample, sequenced in a study of T cell responses to AZD1222 COVID-19 vaccine (dated by TCRdb to the early 2020s). Library method: the immunoSEQ multiplex PCR assay. TCRdb took this table from immuneACCESS and kept in-frame rearrangements with V and J called. Such tables lack part of the clones; where checked against another copy, unresolved V genes explain under half of the gap, and the rest is unexplained. The sample includes roughly 180,000 clones, with approximately 86% observed a single time. The biggest ten clones account for 2.6% of the sample. The time point label of this sample denotes: baseline before first vaccination. This specimen was peripheral blood, taken on day 0 of AZD1222 vaccination. Receptors were obtained from an adult in good health.

This clone has just one count. The CDR3 DNA is TGTGCCAGCAGCGTAGAGGGGCATTATGGGGAGCAGTTCTTC. Protein: CASSVEGHYGEQFF. The chain joins TRBV9 to TRBJ2-1; D might be TRBD1 (5 bases). This CDR3 region has 14 residues. The germline V and J ends were trimmed by 0 bases and 10 bases, with 14 bases remaining between them. Per the germline V gene, CDR1 is SGDLS and CDR2 is YYNGEE.

This clone was detected only once. The V gene is TRBV27, the J gene TRBJ2-7; D possibly matches TRBD1 or TRBD2 (6 bases each). The V and J ends lost 4 bases and 2 bases respectively, with 18 bases between them. This CDR3 comprises 16 residues. From germline, CDR1 is MNHEY and CDR2 SMNVEV (reference sequence). The CDR3: CASSSRGETGTYEQYF. DNA for the CDR3: TGTGCCAGCAGTTCCCGCGGGGAGACAGGCACCTACGAGCAGTACTTC.